The subject of this entry is one TCR beta chain. The source of the sample is a study of CD8 T cells in Susac syndrome. Reverse transcription of 0.5 to 1 ug RNA was performed with random hexamers. Coverage of TCR beta CDR3 amplification by immunoSEQ multiplex PCR extended to 54 Vbeta and 13 Jbeta. One entry per CDR3 protein results from TCRdb running MiXCR on the immunoSEQ multiplex PCR reads. Of roughly 130,000 distinct CDR3 sequences listed, 90% to 95% are singletons. Sequencing was done on a sample of CD4+ T cells from PBMCs. This sequence originates from a human donor with multiple sclerosis.

CDR3: CASSQAGGTDTQYF. CDR3 nucleotide sequence: TGTGCCAGCAGCCAAGCAGGGGGAACAGATACGCAGTATTTT. The rearrangement joins TRBV14 to TRBJ2-3; 7 nucleotides agree with TRBD1. CDR3 length: 14 amino acids. CDR1 is SGHDN, CDR2 FVKESK, per germline. V trimming: 1 base; J trimming: 3 bases; junction bases outside the gene matches: 1. Supplemented by reference TRBV14 and TRBJ2-3, the full variable domain reads EAGVTQFPSHSVIEKGQTVTLRCDPISGHDNLYWYRRVMGKEIKFLLHFVKESKQDESGMPNNRFLAERTGGTYSTLKVQPAELEDSGVYFCASSQAGGTDTQYFGPGTRLTVL.